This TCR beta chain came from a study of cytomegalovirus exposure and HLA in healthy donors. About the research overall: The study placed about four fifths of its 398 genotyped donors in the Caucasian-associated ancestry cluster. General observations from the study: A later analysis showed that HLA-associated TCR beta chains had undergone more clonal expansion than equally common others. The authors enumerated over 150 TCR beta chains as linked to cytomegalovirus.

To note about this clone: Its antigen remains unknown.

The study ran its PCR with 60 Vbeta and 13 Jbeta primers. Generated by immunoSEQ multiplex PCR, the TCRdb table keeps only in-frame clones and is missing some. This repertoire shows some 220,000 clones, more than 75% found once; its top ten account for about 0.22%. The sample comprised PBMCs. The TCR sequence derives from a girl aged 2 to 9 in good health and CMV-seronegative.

The CDR3 sequence is CSALGSTPYEQYF. Here the CDR3 DNA reads TGCAGCGCTCTTGGGAGCACGCCATACGAGCAGTACTTC. This chain uses TRBV29-1 with TRBJ2-7; D is possibly TRBD2 (5 bases). This CDR3 spans 13 amino acids. From germline, CDR1 is SQVTM and CDR2 ANQGSEA. The V gene lost 7 bases and the J gene lost 4 bases, with 17 bases spanning the gap.